The source of this TCR beta chain is a study of control samples from healthy donors and cancer patients. Produced via immunoSEQ multiplex PCR; TCRdb's table is partial and in-frame only. The sample has 130,000 or so clones, roughly 92% seen once. Germline values: CDR1 SGHAT, CDR2 FQDESV (reference sequence). CDR3 length equals 13 residues. Losses at the gene ends were 1 base for V and 5 bases for J; bases not matched to a gene: 1. The sequenced material came from blood. This sequence joins TRBV11-1 and TRBJ2-5, with TRBD2 matching over 7 bases. This sequence was found in a man between 35 and 55 years old in good health. The CDR3 is CASSLGTSETQYF. In nucleotides, the CDR3 is TGTGCCAGCAGCTTAGGGACTAGTGAGACCCAGTACTTC.